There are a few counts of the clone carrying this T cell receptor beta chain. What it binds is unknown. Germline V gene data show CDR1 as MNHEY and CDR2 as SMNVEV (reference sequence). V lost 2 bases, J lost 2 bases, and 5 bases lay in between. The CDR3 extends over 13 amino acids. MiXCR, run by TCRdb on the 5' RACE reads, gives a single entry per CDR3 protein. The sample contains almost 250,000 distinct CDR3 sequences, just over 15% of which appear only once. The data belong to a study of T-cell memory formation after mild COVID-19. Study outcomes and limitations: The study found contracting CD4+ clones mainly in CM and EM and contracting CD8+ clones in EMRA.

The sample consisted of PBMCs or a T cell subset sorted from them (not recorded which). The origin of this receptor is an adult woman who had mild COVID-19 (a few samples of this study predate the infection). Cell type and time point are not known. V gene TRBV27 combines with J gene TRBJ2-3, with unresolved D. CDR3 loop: CASSLLDTDTQYF. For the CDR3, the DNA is TGTGCCAGCAGTTTACTGGACACAGATACGCAGTATTTT.